Reported below is one T cell receptor (beta chain). CDR3 length: 15 residues. V was clipped by 4 bases and J by 4 bases; unmatched bases: 8. Germline CDR1 reads SNHLY; CDR2 reads FYNNEI. The source of the sample is a study of blood T cell repertoires in COVID-19. Study at large: Samples of COVID-19 (acute and convalescent) were obtained from the United States, Italy and Spain. PBMCs, B-cell-depleted T cells, or T cells were the source of the cDNA or gDNA that made up the material.

Per the original methods: Estimation of nucleated cell counts was performed using reference gene primer amplification. The table came from immunoSEQ multiplex PCR; TCRdb's copy has only in-frame clones and leaves some out. That table supplies the V and J calls and clone size; D and trimming were determined from the DNA. The sample contains more than 95,000 clones, 69% of which appear only once. The clonotype was recovered from a woman in her 70s with acute or convalescent COVID-19. The chain joins TRBV2 to TRBJ2-3; TRBD1 matches 7 bases. Sequencing was carried out using peripheral blood. In nucleotides, the CDR3 is TGTGCCAGCAGTGGGGGAAGACAGGGCTCAGATACGCAGTATTTT. Amino acids: CASSGGRQGSDTQYF.